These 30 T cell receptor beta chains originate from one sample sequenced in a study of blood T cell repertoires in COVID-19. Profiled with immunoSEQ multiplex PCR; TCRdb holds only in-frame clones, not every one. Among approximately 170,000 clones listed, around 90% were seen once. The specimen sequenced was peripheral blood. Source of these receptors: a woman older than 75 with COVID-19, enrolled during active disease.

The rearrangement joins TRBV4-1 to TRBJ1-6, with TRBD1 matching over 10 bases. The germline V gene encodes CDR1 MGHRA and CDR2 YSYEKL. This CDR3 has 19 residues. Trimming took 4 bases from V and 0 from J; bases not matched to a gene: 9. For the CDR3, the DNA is TGCGCCAGCAGCCCCCGGGACAGGGGTGTCGACTCCTATAATTCACCCCTCCACTTT. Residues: CASSPRDRGVDSYNSPLHF.

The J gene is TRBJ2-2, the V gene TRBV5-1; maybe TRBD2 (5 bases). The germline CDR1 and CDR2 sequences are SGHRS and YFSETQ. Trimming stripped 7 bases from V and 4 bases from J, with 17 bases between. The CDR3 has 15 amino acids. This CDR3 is CASQAPGISTGELFF. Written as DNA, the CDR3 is TGCGCCAGCCAGGCCCCCGGGATTAGCACCGGGGAGCTGTTTTTT.

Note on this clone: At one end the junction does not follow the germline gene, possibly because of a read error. In nucleotides, the CDR3 is TGTGCCAGCAGCCGGGGGACAGCTTCGCATTTT. This encodes CASSRGTASHF. The rearrangement links TRBV11-2 to TRBJ2-3; D is possibly TRBD1 (7 bases). CDR3 size: 11 residues. CDR1 SGHAT and CDR2 FQNNGV come from the germline V gene.

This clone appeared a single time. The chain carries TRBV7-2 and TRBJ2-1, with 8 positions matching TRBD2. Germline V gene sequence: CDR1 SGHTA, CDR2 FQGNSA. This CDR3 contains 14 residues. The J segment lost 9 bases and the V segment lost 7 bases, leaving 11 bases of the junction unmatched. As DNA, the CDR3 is TGTGCCAGCATCACTAGCGGCGGGACCGGTGAGCAGTTCTTC. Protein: CASITSGGTGEQFF.

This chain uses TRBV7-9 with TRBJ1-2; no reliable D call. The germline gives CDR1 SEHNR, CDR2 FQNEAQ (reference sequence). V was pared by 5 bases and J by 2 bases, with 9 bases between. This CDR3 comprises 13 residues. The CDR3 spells CASSPLSNYGYTF. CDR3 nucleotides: TGTGCCAGCAGCCCTTTGTCCAACTATGGCTACACCTTC.

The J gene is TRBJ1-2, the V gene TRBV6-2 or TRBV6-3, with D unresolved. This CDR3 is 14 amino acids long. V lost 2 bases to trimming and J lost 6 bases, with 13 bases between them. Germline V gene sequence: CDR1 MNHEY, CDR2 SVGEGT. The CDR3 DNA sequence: TGTGCCAGCAGTTACAGCCGCTCAATGGATGGCTACACCTTC. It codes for CASSYSRSMDGYTF.

Written as DNA, the CDR3 is TGTGCCAGCTCCGTTACAGCCACTGAAGCTTTCTTT. This codes for CASSVTATEAFF. The V and J genes are TRBV28 and TRBJ1-1; no firm D call. Deletions cut 8 bases from V and 4 bases from J, with 11 bases between. The length of the CDR3 is 12 residues. The germline V gene has CDR1 MDHEN and CDR2 SYDVKM.

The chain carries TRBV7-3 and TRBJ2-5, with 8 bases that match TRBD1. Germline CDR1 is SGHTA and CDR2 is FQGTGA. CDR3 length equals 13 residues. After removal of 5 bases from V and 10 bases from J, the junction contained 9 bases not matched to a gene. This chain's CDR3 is CASSLQGGQVQYF. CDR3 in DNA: TGTGCCAGCAGCCTACAGGGGGGTCAGGTCCAGTACTTC.

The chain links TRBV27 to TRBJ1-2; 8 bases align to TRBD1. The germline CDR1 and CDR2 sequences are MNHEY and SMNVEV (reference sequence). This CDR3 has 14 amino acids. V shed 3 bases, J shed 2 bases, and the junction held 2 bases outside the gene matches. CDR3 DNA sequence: TGTGCCAGCAGTTTTAGACAGGGGAACTATGGCTACACCTTC. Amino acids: CASSFRQGNYGYTF.

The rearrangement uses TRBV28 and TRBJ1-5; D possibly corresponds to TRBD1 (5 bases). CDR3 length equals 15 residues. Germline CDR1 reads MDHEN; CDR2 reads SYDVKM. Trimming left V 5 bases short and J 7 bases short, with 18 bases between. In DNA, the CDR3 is TGTGCCAGCAGTCCCGACAGTCGATTCTGGCAGCCCCAGCATTTT. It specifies CASSPDSRFWQPQHF.

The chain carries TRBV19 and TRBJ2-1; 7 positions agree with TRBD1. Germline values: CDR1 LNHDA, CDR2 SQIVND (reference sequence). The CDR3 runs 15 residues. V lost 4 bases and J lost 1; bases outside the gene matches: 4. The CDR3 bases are TGTGCCAGTAGTACCGAGGACAGGTCCTACAATGAGCAGTTCTTC. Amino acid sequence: CASSTEDRSYNEQFF.

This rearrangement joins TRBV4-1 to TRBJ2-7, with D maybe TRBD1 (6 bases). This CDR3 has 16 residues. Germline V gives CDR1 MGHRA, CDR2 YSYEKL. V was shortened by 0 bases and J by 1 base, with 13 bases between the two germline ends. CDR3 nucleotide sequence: TGCGCCAGCAGCCAAGATCTGACAGGAGAGTCCTACGAGCAGTACTTC. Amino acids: CASSQDLTGESYEQYF.

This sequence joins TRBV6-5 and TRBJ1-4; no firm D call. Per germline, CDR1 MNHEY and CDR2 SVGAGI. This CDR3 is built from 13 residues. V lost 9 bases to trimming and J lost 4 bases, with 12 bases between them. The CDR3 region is CASKGGFNEKLFF. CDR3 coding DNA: TGTGCCAGTAAGGGAGGCTTTAATGAAAAACTGTTTTTT.

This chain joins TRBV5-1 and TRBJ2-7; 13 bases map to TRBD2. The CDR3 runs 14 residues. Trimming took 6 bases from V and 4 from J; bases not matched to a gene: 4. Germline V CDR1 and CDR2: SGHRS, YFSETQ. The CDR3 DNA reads TGCGCCAGCATGAAGACTAGCGGGGGGTACGAGCAGTACTTC. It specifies CASMKTSGGYEQYF.

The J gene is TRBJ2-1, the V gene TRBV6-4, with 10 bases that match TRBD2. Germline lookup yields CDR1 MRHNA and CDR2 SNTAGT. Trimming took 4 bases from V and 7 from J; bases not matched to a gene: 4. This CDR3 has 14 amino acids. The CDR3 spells CASSASGRGNEQFF. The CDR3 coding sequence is TGTGCCAGCAGTGCTAGCGGGAGAGGTAATGAGCAGTTCTTC.

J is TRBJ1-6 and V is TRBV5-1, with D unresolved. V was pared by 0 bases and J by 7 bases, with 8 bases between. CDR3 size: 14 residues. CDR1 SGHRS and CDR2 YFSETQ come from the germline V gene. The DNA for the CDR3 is TGCGCCAGCAGCTTGGACAGTTGGAATTCACCCCTCCACTTT. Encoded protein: CASSLDSWNSPLHF. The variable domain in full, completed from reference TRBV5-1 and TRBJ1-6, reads KAGVTQTPRYLIKTRGQQVTLSCSPISGHRSVSWYQQTPGQGLQFLFEYFSETQRNKGNFPGRFSGRQFSNSRSEMNVSTLELGDSALYLCASSLDSWNSPLHFGNGTRLTVT.

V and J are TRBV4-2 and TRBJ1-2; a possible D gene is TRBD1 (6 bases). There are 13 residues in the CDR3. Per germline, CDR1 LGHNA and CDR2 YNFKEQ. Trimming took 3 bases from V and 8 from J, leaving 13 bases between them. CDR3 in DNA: TGTGCCAGCAGCCAGGAACAGGGTCGGGGCTACACCTTC. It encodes CASSQEQGRGYTF.

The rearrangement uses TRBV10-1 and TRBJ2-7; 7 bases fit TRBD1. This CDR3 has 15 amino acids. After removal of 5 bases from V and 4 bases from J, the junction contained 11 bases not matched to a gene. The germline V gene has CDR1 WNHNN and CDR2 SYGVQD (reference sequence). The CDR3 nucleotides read TGCGCCAGCAGTAAGACCGGGACAGAGAGATACGAGCAGTACTTC. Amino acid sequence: CASSKTGTERYEQYF.

CDR3 nucleotide sequence: TGCAGCGTGGCCCTTAGACAGGAGATGAACACTGAAGCTTTCTTT. Its translation: CSVALRQEMNTEAFF. The rearrangement joins TRBV29-1 to TRBJ1-1, with D maybe TRBD1 (6 bases). Germline V gives CDR1 SQVTM, CDR2 ANQGSEA. The V end lost 6 bases, the J end lost 0 bases, and 17 bases lay between the germline ends. The CDR3 covers 15 residues. The whole variable domain, filled in from reference TRBV29-1 and TRBJ1-1, reads SAVISQKPSRDICQRGTSLTIQCQVDSQVTMMFWYRQQPGQSLTLIATANQGSEATYESGFVIDKFPISRPNLTFSTLTVSNMSPEDSSIYLCSVALRQEMNTEAFFGQGTRLTVV.

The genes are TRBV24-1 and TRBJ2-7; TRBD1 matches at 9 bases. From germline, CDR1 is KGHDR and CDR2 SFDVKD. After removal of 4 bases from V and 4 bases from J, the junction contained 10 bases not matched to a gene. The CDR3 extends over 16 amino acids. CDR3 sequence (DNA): TGTGCCACCAGTGACCTTTCCGGGACAGGGTCTTACGAGCAGTACTTC. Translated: CATSDLSGTGSYEQYF.

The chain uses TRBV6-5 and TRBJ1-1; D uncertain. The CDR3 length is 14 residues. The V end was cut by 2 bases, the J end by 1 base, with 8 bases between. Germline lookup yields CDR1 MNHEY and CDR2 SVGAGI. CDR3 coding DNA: TGTGCCAGCAGTTACCGGGGATCGAACACTGAAGCTTTCTTT. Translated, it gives CASSYRGSNTEAFF.

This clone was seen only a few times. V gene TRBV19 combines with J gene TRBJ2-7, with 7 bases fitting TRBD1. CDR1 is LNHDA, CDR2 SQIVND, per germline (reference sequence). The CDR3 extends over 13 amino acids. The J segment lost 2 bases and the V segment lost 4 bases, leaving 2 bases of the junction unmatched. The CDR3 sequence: CASSRGQAYEQYF. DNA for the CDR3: TGTGCCAGTAGTAGAGGACAGGCCTACGAGCAGTACTTC.

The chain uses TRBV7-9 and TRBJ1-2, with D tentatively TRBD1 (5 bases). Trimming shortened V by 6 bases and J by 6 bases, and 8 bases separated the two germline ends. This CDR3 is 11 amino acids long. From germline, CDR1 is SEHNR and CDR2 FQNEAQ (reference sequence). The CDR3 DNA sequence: TGTGCCAGCAGTCCAGGGCATGGCTACACCTTC. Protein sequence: CASSPGHGYTF.

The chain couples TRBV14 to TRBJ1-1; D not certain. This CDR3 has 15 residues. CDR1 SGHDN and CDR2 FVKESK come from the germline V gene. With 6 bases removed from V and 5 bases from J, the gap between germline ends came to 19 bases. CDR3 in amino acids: CASSQFARAQTEAFF. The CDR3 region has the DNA TGTGCCAGCAGTCAGTTCGCGAGGGCGCAGACTGAAGCTTTCTTT. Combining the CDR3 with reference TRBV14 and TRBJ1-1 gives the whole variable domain EAGVTQFPSHSVIEKGQTVTLRCDPISGHDNLYWYRRVMGKEIKFLLHFVKESKQDESGMPNNRFLAERTGGTYSTLKVQPAELEDSGVYFCASSQFARAQTEAFFGQGTRLTVV.

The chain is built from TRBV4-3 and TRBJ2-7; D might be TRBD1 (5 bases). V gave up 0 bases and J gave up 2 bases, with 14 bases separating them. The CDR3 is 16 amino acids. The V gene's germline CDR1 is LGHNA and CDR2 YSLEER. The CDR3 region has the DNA TGCGCCAGCAGCCAAGACCGCGCAGGGCCAACCTACGAGCAGTACTTC. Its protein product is CASSQDRAGPTYEQYF.

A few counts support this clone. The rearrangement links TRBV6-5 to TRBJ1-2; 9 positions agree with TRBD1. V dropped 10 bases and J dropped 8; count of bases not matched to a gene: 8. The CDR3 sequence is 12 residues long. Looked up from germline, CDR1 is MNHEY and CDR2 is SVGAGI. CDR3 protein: CAISRDRDGYTF. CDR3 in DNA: TGTGCCATATCCCGGGACAGGGACGGCTACACCTTC.

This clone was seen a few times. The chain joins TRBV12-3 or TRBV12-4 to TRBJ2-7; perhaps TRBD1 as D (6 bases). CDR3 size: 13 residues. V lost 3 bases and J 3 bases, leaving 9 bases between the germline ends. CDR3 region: CASSLDSLYEQYF. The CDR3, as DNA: TGTGCCAGCAGTTTGGACAGTCTCTACGAGCAGTACTTC.

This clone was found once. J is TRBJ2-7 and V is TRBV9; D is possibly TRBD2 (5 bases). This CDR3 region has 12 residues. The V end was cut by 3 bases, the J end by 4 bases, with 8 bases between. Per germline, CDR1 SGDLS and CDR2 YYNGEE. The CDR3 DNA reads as TGTGCCAGCAGCGCTGGACTGTACGAGCAGTACTTC. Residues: CASSAGLYEQYF.

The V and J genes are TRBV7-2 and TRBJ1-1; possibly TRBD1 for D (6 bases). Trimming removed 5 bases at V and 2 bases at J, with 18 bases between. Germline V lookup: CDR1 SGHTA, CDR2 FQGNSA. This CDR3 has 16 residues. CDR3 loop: CASSRSRGGKNTEAFF. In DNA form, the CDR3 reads TGTGCCAGCAGCCGTTCCAGGGGAGGGAAAAACACTGAAGCTTTCTTT.

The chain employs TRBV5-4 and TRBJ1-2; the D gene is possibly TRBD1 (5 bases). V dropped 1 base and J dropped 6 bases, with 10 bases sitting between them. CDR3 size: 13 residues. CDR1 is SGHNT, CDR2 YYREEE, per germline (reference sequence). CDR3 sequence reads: CASSLWGPHGYTF. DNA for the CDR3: TGTGCCAGCAGCTTGTGGGGCCCCCATGGCTACACCTTC.